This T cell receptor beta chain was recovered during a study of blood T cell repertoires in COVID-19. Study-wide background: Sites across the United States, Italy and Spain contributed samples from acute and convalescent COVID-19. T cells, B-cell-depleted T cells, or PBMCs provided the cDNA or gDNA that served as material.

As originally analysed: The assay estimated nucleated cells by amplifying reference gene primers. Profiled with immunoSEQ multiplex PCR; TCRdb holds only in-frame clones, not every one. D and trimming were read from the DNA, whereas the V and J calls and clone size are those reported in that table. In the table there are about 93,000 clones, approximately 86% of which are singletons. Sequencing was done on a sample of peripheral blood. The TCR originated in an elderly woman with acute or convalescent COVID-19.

The CDR3 loop is CASSPGVTYEQYF. CDR3 DNA: TGTGCCAGCAGTCCGGGAGTCACCTACGAGCAGTACTTC. The J gene is TRBJ2-7, the V gene TRBV6-5, with a tentative D call TRBD2 (6 bases). Trimming took off 5 bases at V and 2 bases at J, with 10 bases between the two ends. Germline loops: CDR1 MNHEY, CDR2 SVGAGI. The CDR3 totals 13 residues.